This TCR beta chain was profiled in a study of T cell changes during pregnancy in multiple sclerosis (dated by TCRdb to between 2017 and 2020). With regard to the full study: Changes in the T cell repertoire over the course of pregnancy were examined in this study in women with multiple sclerosis.

The CDR3 spans 14 residues, from the cysteine through the phenylalanine. Only CDR3 DNA is held: 42 bases, read in frame from base 1. V lost 2 bases and J lost 3 bases; the stretch between them is 9 bases long. Reading the germline V gene gives CDR1 SGHRS and CDR2 YFSETQ. To note about this clone: Its antigen remains undetermined. Base qualities are not provided; no much larger clone lies one nucleotide away.

The protocol used for the library was the immunoSEQ multiplex PCR assay. Not all clones reach the TCRdb copy of this immuneACCESS table, which keeps in-frame sequences only. Checked studies attribute under half of the gap to unresolved V genes and leave the rest unexplained. The sample yields about 42,000 clones; approximately 80% were counted once. The ten most abundant clones make up around 0.7% of the sample. The receptor's source is a female donor with multiple sclerosis, enrolled in a pregnancy study. This specimen consisted of CD4+ T cells from peripheral blood mononuclear cells, obtained before pregnancy. The V gene is TRBV5-1 and the J gene is TRBJ1-5; no D gene call is confident. In nucleotides, the sequence is TGCGCCAGCAGCTTCACACCAGACAATCAGCCCCAGCATTTT. It specifies CASSFTPDNQPQHF. Reference TRBV5-1 and TRBJ1-5 genes cover what lies past the CDR3, so the full variable domain is KAGVTQTPRYLIKTRGQQVTLSCSPISGHRSVSWYQQTPGQGLQFLFEYFSETQRNKGNFPGRFSGRQFSNSRSEMNVSTLELGDSALYLCASSFTPDNQPQHFGDGTRLSIL.